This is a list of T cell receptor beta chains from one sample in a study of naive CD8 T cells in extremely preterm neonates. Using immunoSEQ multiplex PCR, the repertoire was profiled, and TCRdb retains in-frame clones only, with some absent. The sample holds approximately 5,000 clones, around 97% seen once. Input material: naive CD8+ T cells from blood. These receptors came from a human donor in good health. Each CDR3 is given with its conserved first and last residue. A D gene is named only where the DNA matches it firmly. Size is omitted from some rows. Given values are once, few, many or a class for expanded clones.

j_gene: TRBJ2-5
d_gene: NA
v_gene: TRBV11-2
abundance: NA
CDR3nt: TGTGCCAGCAGCCAACCGGACAGCCAAGAGACCCAGTACTTC
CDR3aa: CASSQPDSQETQYF

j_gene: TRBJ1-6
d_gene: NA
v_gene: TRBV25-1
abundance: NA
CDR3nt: TGTGCCAGTTCTCAGAGGGCAGATGGTAATTCACCCCTCCACTTT
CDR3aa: CASSQRADGNSPLHF

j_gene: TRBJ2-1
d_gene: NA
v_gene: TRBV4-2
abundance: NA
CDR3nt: TGTGCCAGCAGCCCGTGGTTGGCTGGGGGCTATGAGCAGTTCTTC
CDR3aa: CASSPWLAGGYEQFF

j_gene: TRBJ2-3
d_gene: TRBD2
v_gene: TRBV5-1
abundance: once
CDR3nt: TGCGCCAGCAGCCGGACTAGCGGGGGATCAGATACGCAGTATTTT
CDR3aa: CASSRTSGGSDTQYF

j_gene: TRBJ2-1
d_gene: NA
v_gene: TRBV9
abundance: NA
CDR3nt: TGTGCCAGCCGGGGGATGAGCGGAGCTGGCGATGAGCAGTTCTTC
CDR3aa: CASRGMSGAGDEQFF

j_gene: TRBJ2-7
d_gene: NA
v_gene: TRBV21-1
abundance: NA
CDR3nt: TGTGCCAGCAGCAAAATAGACAGGGTCCCCTACGAGCAGTACTTC
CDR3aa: CASSKIDRVPYEQYF

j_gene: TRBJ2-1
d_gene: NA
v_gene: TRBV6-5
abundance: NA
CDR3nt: TGTGCCAGCAGTTATAGTAATGAGCAGTTCTTC
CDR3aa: CASSYSNEQFF

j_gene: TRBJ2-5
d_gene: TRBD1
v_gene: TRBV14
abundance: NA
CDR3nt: TGTGCCAGCAGCCAGACAGGGGCTGGGGAGACCCAGTACTTC
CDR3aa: CASSQTGAGETQYF

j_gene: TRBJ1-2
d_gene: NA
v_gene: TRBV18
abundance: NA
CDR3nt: TGTGCCAGCTCACCAGAGACAGACTATGGCTACACCTTC
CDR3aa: CASSPETDYGYTF

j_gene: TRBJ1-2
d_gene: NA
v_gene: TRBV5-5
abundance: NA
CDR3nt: TGTGCCAGCAGCTTGATCCGAGAGTTAGGCTACACCTTC
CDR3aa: CASSLIRELGYTF

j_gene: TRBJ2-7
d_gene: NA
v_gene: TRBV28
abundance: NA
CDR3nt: TGTGCCAGCAGTTTATACTCGGGCTACGAGCAGTACTTC
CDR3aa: CASSLYSGYEQYF

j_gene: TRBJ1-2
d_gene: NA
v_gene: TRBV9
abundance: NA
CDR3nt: TGTGCCAGCAGCGGAACAGCAACAGGGCACTATGGCTACACCTTC
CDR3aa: CASSGTATGHYGYTF

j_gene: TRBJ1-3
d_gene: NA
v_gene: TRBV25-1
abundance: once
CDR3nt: TGTGCCAGCAGTGAAGTGTCCGCGGGTTTCGGAAACACCATATATTTT
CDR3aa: CASSEVSAGFGNTIYF